Each of the 2 T cell receptor beta chains below was sequenced from the same sample in a study of response to subunit inactivated influenza vaccine. Each CDR3 protein is one row after TCRdb ran MiXCR on the RT-PCR reads. Of under 500,000 distinct CDR3 sequences listed, over 9.5% are singletons. The specimen comprised PBMCs from blood, sampled roughly 46 days after vaccination. The receptors stem from a man aged 50 to 59 who received an inactivated influenza vaccine.

This clonotype was observed many times. The rearrangement joins TRBV29-1 to TRBJ1-1; perhaps TRBD1 as D (5 bases). The CDR3 sequence is 13 residues long. V gave up 1 base and J gave up 11 bases, with 17 bases separating them. The V gene's germline CDR1 is SQVTM and CDR2 ANQGSEA. The CDR3, as DNA: TGCAGCGTTGAAGGGAGACGACAGAGCATTGCTTTCTTT. Its protein product is CSVEGRRQSIAFF.

The rearrangement uses TRBV25-1 and TRBJ1-6; D is uncertain. Trimming took 0 bases from V and 10 from J, leaving 10 bases between them. This CDR3 has 14 amino acids. Germline CDR1 and CDR2: MGHDK and SYGVNS. The CDR3 DNA follows: TGTGCCAGCAGTGAATACAGTCTCGCGTCACCCCTCCACTTT. Protein product: CASSEYSLASPLHF. Full variable domain (remainder filled in from reference TRBV25-1 and TRBJ1-6): EADIYQTPRYLVIGTGKKITLECSQTMGHDKMYWYQQDPGMELHLIHYSYGVNSTEKGDLSSESTVSRIRTEHFPLTLESARPSHTSQYLCASSEYSLASPLHFGNGTRLTVT.